A single sample gave rise to the 2 T cell receptor beta chains below, sequenced in a study of blood T cells in healthy people across ages. The second PCR ran about 6 to 12 cycles with a sample-barcoded 5' primer and J-beta primers. TCRdb reprocessed the 5' RACE reads with MiXCR, giving one entry per CDR3 protein. The table has roughly 1,100,000 distinct CDR3 sequences, about 25% seen once. These same data were also listed under a study on T cells of mothers and their children.

Input material: blood. These receptors were obtained from a girl aged 2 to 10 in good health.

The DNA for the CDR3 is TGTGCCAGCAGCCAAAGGCTTTACAATGAGCAGTTCTTC. This gives the protein CASSQRLYNEQFF. The chain has TRBV14 and TRBJ2-1; D uncertain. This CDR3 region has 13 residues. Germline-derived CDR1 and CDR2 are SGHDN and FVKESK. V dropped 2 bases and J dropped 4 bases, with 6 bases sitting between them. The entire variable domain, with the rest obtained from reference TRBV14 and TRBJ2-1, is as follows: EAGVTQFPSHSVIEKGQTVTLRCDPISGHDNLYWYRRVMGKEIKFLLHFVKESKQDESGMPNNRFLAERTGGTYSTLKVQPAELEDSGVYFCASSQRLYNEQFFGPGTRLTVL.

The chain uses TRBV5-6 and TRBJ1-4; D is perhaps TRBD1 (5 bases). The V end lost 1 base, the J end lost 8 bases, and 21 bases lay between the germline ends. The V gene's germline CDR1 is SGHDT and CDR2 YYEEEE. This CDR3 has 17 residues. The CDR3 reads CASSLSVSNTRGEKLFF. The CDR3 DNA reads as TGTGCCAGCAGCTTGAGCGTGTCTAACACACGGGGCGAAAAACTGTTTTTT.